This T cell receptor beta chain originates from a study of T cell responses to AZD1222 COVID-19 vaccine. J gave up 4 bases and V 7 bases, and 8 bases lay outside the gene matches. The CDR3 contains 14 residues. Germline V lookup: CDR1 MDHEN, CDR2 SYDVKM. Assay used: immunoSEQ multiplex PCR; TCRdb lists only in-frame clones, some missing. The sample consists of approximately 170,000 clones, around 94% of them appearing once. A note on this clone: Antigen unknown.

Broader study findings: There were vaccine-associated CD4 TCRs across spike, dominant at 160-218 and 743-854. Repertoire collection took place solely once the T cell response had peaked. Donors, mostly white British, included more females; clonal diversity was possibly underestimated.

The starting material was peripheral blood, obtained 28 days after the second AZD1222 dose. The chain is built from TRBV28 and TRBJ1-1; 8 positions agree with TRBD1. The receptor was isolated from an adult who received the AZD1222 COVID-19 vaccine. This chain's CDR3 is CASTVGQGGTEAFF. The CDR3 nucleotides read TGTGCCAGCACCGTCGGACAGGGTGGCACTGAAGCTTTCTTT.